A selection of T cell receptor beta chains follows, all from one sample in a study of T cell repertoires in cytomegalovirus infection. TCRdb ran MiXCR on the reads and lists one entry per CDR3 protein. The repertoire holds roughly 310,000 distinct CDR3 sequences, with roughly 15% as singletons. Sequencing input: PBMCs. These receptors all stem from a human donor in good health (CMV status not recorded). Some clones in this sample may be carry-over from other donors' samples. Both conserved end residues are trimmed from each CDR3. The D gene is left open where the match is weak.

J gene: TRBJ1-1; V gene: TRBV19; D gene: TRBD1; CDR3 protein: ASIRLLGQGATEAF
J gene: TRBJ2-3; V gene: TRBV5-4; D gene: NA; CDR3 protein: ASSLQQGTADTQY
J gene: TRBJ2-1; V gene: TRBV20-1; D gene: TRBD2; CDR3 protein: SARAPRTSGANEQF
J gene: TRBJ2-5; V gene: TRBV12-3/TRBV12-4; D gene: TRBD2; CDR3 protein: ASSLGRGGETQY
J gene: TRBJ1-1; V gene: TRBV20-1; D gene: TRBD1; CDR3 protein: SARGGGGLNTEAF
J gene: TRBJ1-4; V gene: TRBV5-4; D gene: TRBD1; CDR3 protein: ASSSRQGANEKLF
J gene: TRBJ1-1; V gene: TRBV7-6; D gene: TRBD1; CDR3 protein: ASSLVNLGTGSDEAF
J gene: TRBJ2-3; V gene: TRBV28; D gene: NA; CDR3 protein: ASSTGSRPDTQY
J gene: TRBJ1-6; V gene: TRBV6-6; D gene: NA; CDR3 protein: ASISGSSYNSPLH
J gene: TRBJ2-1; V gene: TRBV7-2; D gene: TRBD2; CDR3 protein: ASGGEAASSYNEQF
J gene: TRBJ1-5; V gene: TRBV7-9; D gene: NA; CDR3 protein: ASSLSTVNQPQH
J gene: TRBJ2-7; V gene: TRBV6-1; D gene: NA; CDR3 protein: ASSGRLGLPYEQY
J gene: TRBJ1-1; V gene: TRBV6-1; D gene: NA; CDR3 protein: ASSSVGDSETAF